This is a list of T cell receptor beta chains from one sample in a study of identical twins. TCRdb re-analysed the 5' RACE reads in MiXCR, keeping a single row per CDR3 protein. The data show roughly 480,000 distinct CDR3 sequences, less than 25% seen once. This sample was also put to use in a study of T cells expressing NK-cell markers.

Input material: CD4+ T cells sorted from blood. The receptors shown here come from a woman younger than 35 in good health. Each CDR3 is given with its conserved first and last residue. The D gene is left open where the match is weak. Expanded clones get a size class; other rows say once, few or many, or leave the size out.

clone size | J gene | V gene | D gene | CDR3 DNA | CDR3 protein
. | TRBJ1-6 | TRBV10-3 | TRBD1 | TGTGCCATCAGAGCCGGGACAGTTAATAATTCACCCCTCCACTTT | CAIRAGTVNNSPLHF
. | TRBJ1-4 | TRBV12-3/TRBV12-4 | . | TGTGCCAGCAGTCTTAGATCCCTGGAGGAAAAACTGTTTTTT | CASSLRSLEEKLFF
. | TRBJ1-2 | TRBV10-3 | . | TGTGCCATCAGTGAGTCAGCCATATCCCCTTATGGCTACACCTTC | CAISESAISPYGYTF
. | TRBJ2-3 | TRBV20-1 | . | TGCAGTGCTTGGACTCCTCCCACAGATACGCAGTATTTT | CSAWTPPTDTQYF
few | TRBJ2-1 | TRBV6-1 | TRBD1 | TGTGCCAGCAGTGCGTACAGGGGCAGCTCCTACAATGAGCAGTTCTTC | CASSAYRGSSYNEQFF
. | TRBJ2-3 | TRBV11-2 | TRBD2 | TGTGCCAGCAGTCCTGGACTAGCGGGACCTACTAGCACAGATACGCAGTATTTT | CASSPGLAGPTSTDTQYF
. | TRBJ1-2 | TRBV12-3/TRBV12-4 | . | TGTGCCAGCAGCAATTCCGGCGGCAGTGGGGGCTACACCTTC | CASSNSGGSGGYTF
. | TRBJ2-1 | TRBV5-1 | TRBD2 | TGCGCCAGCAGCTCCGGGGGGGCTAGCTACAATGAGCAGTTCTTC | CASSSGGASYNEQFF
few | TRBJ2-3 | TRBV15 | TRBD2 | TGTGCCACCAGCAGAGATCGGGGGGTAGGGTCAGATACGCAGTATTTT | CATSRDRGVGSDTQYF
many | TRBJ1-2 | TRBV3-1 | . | TGTGCCAGCAGCCAAGATCTCAACAACTATGGCTACACCTTC | CASSQDLNNYGYTF
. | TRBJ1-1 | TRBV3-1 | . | TGTGCCAGCAGCCAGGGGCCACCCACTGAAGCTTTCTTT | CASSQGPPTEAFF
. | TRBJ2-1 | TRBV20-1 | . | TGCAGTGCCCGTTCGGTTGCTGAGCAGTTCTTC | CSARSVAEQFF
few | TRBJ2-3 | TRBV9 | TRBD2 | TGTGCCAGCAGCGTACTAGCGGGAGGAGGAAACACAGATACGCAGTATTTT | CASSVLAGGGNTDTQYF
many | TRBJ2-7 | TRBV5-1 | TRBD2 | TGCGCCAGCAGCTTGGGGTCTAGCGGACCCTACGAGCAGTACTTC | CASSLGSSGPYEQYF
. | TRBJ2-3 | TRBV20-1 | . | TGCAGTGCTAGGACTGTCGAGAATACGCAGTATTTT | CSARTVENTQYF
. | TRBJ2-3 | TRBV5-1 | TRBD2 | TGCGCCAGCAGCTTGGACGCGGGGGATTGGGCAGATACGCAGTATTTT | CASSLDAGDWADTQYF
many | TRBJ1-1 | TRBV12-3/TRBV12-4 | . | TGTGCCAGCAGTTTACGGGAGAGCACTGAAGCTTTCTTT | CASSLRESTEAFF
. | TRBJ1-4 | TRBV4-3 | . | TGCGCCAGCAGCCCGGGGACAACAATACGTGGGGAAAAACTGTTTTTT | CASSPGTTIRGEKLFF
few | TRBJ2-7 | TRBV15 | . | TGTGCCACCAGCAGAGAAAAGTGGAAGGGGGACTACGAGCAGTACTTC | CATSREKWKGDYEQYF
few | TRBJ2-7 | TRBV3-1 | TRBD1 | TGTGCCAGCAGCCAAGATCGGGACAGGGGCTACGAGCAGTACTTC | CASSQDRDRGYEQYF
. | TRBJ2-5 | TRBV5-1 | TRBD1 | TGCGCCAGCAGCCCCGCAGGGACAGCGGCGGAGACCCAGTACTTC | CASSPAGTAAETQYF
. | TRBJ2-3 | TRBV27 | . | TGTGCCAGCAGTTTCTCTCGGTATTTT | CASSFSRYF
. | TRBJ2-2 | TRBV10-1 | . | TGCGCCAGCAGTGGGGCGTCTCCAGGGACCGGGGAGCTGTTTTTT | CASSGASPGTGELFF
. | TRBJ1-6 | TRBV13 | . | TGTGCCAGCAGCTTAAGGGCAGGACCTTCACCCCTCCACTTT | CASSLRAGPSPLHF
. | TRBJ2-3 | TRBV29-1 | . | TGCGGTGTGGGGGTCTGGTTAGCAGATACGCAGTATTTT | CGVGVWLADTQYF
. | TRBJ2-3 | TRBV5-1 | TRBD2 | TGCGCCAGCAGCGGCGGGAGGCCTCCAGATACGCAGTATTTT | CASSGGRPPDTQYF
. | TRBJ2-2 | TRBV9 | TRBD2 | TGTGCCAGCAGCTCTCACCCTAGCGGGAACACCGGGGAGCTGTTTTTT | CASSSHPSGNTGELFF
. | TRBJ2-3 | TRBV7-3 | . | TGTGCCAGCAGCTTAAGTACTAGACTCGGGGTAGATACGCAGTATTTT | CASSLSTRLGVDTQYF
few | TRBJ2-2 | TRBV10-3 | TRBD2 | TGTGCCATCAGATTAGCGGGGGACACCGGGGAGCTGTTTTTT | CAIRLAGDTGELFF